Sequencing of this TCR beta chain was carried out in a study of blood T cell repertoires in COVID-19. In the study overall: Collection of acute and convalescent COVID-19 samples took place in the United States, Italy and Spain. PBMCs, B-cell-depleted T cells, or T cells provided the cDNA or gDNA that made up the material.

Original handling: Scientists estimated how many nucleated cells there were by amplifying reference gene primers. Libraries were prepared by immunoSEQ multiplex PCR; TCRdb keeps only in-frame clonotypes and omits some of them. V, J and clone size are taken as reported in that table, and D and trimming were inferred from the DNA itself. Here the sample spans 250,000 or so clones, 80% to 85% being singletons. The CDR3 is 15 residues long. Germline-derived CDR1 and CDR2 are KGHSH and LQKENI. V was clipped by 2 bases and J by 5 bases; unmatched bases: 9. This TCR was recovered from a woman under 30 with acute or convalescent COVID-19. Sample: peripheral blood. The rearrangement joins TRBV18 to TRBJ2-7, with 7 bases that match TRBD2. The CDR3 reads CASSPGGGPRDEQYF. In DNA form, the CDR3 reads TGTGCCAGCTCACCAGGGGGAGGGCCCCGAGACGAGCAGTACTTC.